This entry lists 11 T cell receptor beta chains sequenced from one sample in a study of cytomegalovirus exposure and HLA in healthy donors. PCR involved 60 Vbeta and 13 Jbeta primers. Clones were read by immunoSEQ multiplex PCR, and TCRdb kept only the in-frame ones, dropping some. The table has about 140,000 clones, about 75% seen once; the top ten hold roughly 12%. Sequencing used PBMCs. Source of these receptors: a man between 18 and 35 years old in good health and CMV-seropositive.

J is TRBJ1-5 and V is TRBV19; the D gene is possibly TRBD1 (6 bases). Germline lookup yields CDR1 LNHDA and CDR2 SQIVND (reference sequence). The CDR3 is made up of 17 amino acids. V dropped 5 bases and J dropped 4 bases, with 21 bases sitting between them. The CDR3 loop is CASSPAGGGRTNQPQHF. In DNA form, the CDR3 reads TGTGCCAGTAGTCCGGCCGGGGGGGGCAGGACAAATCAGCCCCAGCATTTT.

The rearrangement links TRBV13 to TRBJ2-7; the match to TRBD1 covers 8 bases. Germline V gives CDR1 PRHDT, CDR2 FYEKMQ (reference sequence). With 0 bases clipped from V and 3 bases from J, the junction kept 1 base outside the gene matches. The CDR3 consists of 14 residues. CDR3 bases: TGTGCCAGCAGCTTAGGTACAGGGGGCTACGAGCAGTACTTC. Protein product: CASSLGTGGYEQYF.

The rearrangement joins TRBV30 to TRBJ2-5; TRBD2 matches 10 bases. Near its end, the DNA agrees better with TRBJ2-7, so the J call may be wrong. Germline lookup yields CDR1 GTSNPN and CDR2 SVGIG (reference sequence). This CDR3 has 16 amino acids. In nucleotides, the CDR3 is TGTGCCTGGAGGGAGAAACTAGCGGGAATGAGCTACGAGCAGTACTTC. Its translation is CAWREKLAGMSYEQYF.

This chain links TRBV5-1 with TRBJ2-2; 9 positions agree with TRBD2. The ends lost 0 bases at V and 6 bases at J; junction bases unmatched: 6. In germline, CDR1 is SGHRS, CDR2 YFSETQ. The length of the CDR3 is 16 residues. The CDR3 spells CASSLVWTSVAGELFF. For the CDR3, the DNA is TGCGCCAGCAGCTTGGTCTGGACTAGCGTAGCCGGGGAGCTGTTTTTT.

V gene TRBV27 combines with J gene TRBJ2-7; 9 positions match TRBD2. This CDR3 has 19 amino acids. Trimming took 5 bases from V and 3 from J; bases not matched to a gene: 20. Germline V gene sequence: CDR1 MNHEY, CDR2 SMNVEV (reference sequence). CDR3 sequence (DNA): TGTGCCAGCAGTGGGATCGTAGCGGGAGATACAACTTCATACTACGAGCAGTACTTC. Protein sequence: CASSGIVAGDTTSYYEQYF.

In this sample, this clone turned up once. This chain joins TRBV10-2 and TRBJ2-5; no firm D call. CDR1 is WSHSY, CDR2 SAAADI, per germline. The CDR3 contains 12 residues. Deletions cut 6 bases from V and 2 bases from J, with 7 bases between. The CDR3 DNA follows: TGCGCCAGCAGCGGTTTACAAGAGACCCAGTACTTC. Translating gives CASSGLQETQYF.

The chain recombines TRBV30 with TRBJ1-5; the D is unclear. The CDR3 is 13 amino acids. CDR1 GTSNPN and CDR2 SVGIG come from the germline V gene (reference sequence). Trimming took 2 bases from V and 3 from J, leaving 8 bases between them. CDR3 coding DNA: TGTGCCTGGAGTTTGGGCTACAATCAGCCCCAGCATTTT. Translated, it gives CAWSLGYNQPQHF.

In this sample, this clone turned up a few times. The chain links TRBV5-6 to TRBJ2-1; D call uncertain. Trimming left V 3 bases short and J 8 bases short, with 9 bases between. CDR1 SGHDT and CDR2 YYEEEE come from the germline V gene. This CDR3 spans 12 amino acids. CDR3 in DNA: TGTGCCAGCAGCTCAGTGGTTTATGAGCAGTTCTTC. Translation: CASSSVVYEQFF.

This sequence joins TRBV7-9 and TRBJ1-1, with a tentative D call TRBD1 (5 bases). Germline V gene sequence: CDR1 SEHNR, CDR2 FQNEAQ (reference sequence). The V end lost 5 bases, the J end lost 0 bases, and 13 bases lay between the germline ends. This CDR3 spans 15 amino acids. This CDR3 is CASSRSGTLNTEAFF. The DNA for the CDR3 is TGTGCCAGCAGCAGATCCGGGACTTTGAACACTGAAGCTTTCTTT.

This clone was observed once. The rearrangement uses TRBV7-2 and TRBJ2-3; weak D call: TRBD2 (5 bases). The germline CDR1 and CDR2 sequences are SGHTA and FQGNSA. The CDR3 contains 15 residues. V lost 2 bases to trimming and J lost 2 bases, with 11 bases between them. The CDR3 protein is CASSLRPGLTDTQYF. The CDR3 DNA reads TGTGCCAGCAGCTTAAGACCCGGACTCACAGATACGCAGTATTTT.

Note on this clone: At one of its ends the junction is not consistent with the germline gene, which may arise from a read error. This chain connects TRBV18 to TRBJ2-1; 9 positions match TRBD2. The germline V gene has CDR1 KGHSH and CDR2 LQKENI. The length of the CDR3 is 15 residues. The CDR3 bases are TGTGCCAGCTCACCAGGGCGGGGGGGCTACCATGAGCAGTTCTTC. Translation: CASSPGRGGYHEQFF.